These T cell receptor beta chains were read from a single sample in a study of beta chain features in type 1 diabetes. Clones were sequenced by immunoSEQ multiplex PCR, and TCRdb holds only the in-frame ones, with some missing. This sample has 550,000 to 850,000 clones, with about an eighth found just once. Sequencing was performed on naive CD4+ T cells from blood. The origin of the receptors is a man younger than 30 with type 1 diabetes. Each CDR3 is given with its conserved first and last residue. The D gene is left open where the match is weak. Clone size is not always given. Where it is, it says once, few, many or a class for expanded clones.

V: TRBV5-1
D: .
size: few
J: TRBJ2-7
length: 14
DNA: TGCGCCAGCAGCTTGGCGGCAAGCGCCTACGAGCAGTACTTC
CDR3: CASSLAASAYEQYF

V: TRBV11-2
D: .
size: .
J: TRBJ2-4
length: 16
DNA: TGTGCCAGCAGCTTTGAGCTCGGGGGCGGCAAAAACATTCAGTACTTC
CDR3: CASSFELGGGKNIQYF

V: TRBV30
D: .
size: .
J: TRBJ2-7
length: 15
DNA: TGTGCCTGGAGTCTCCAAATGGGCCAGTATGACGAGCAGTACTTC
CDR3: CAWSLQMGQYDEQYF

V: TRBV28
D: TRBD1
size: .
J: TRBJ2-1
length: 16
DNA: TGTGCCAGCAGTTTCCCGGGACAGGGGGCCTACAATGAGCAGTTCTTC
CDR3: CASSFPGQGAYNEQFF

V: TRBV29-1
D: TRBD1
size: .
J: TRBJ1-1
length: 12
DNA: TGCAGCGTTGGCGGACAGGGTTTTTGGGCTTTCTTT
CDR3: CSVGGQGFWAFF

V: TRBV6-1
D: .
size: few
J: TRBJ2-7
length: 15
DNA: TGTGCCAGCAGCGAACGGACGGTCTGGAGTCAGGAGCAGTACTTC
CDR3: CASSERTVWSQEQYF

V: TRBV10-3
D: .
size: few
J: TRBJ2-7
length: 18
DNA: TGTGCCATCAGTGCCTCAGGGAGACAGAAACCGAGCTCCTACGAGCAGTACTTC
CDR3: CAISASGRQKPSSYEQYF

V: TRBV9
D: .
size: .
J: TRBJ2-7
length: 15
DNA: TGTGCCAGCAGCCCCCGGGCCTCCGGTGCATACGAGCAGTACTTC
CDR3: CASSPRASGAYEQYF

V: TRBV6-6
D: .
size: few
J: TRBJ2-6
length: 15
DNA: TGTGCCAGCAGTTACTCTCTATTTGGGTCCAACGTCCTGACTTTC
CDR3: CASSYSLFGSNVLTF

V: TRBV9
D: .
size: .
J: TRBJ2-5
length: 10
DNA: TGTGCCAGCAGTCCCCAGGAGCAGTACTTC
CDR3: CASSPQEQYF

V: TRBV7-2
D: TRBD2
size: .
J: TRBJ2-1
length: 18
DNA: TGTGCCAGCAGCTCCCCCCCTCTAGCGGGGTACTCCTACAATGAGCAGTTCTTC
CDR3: CASSSPPLAGYSYNEQFF

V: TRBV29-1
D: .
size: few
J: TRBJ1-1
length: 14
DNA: TGCAGCGTTGAAGTCTCGACACGAAACACTGAAGCTTTCTTT
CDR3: CSVEVSTRNTEAFF

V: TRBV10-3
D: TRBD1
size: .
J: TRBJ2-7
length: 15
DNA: TGTGCCATCAGGGTGTCCGGGACAGGTGCCGGGGAGCAGTACTTC
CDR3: CAIRVSGTGAGEQYF

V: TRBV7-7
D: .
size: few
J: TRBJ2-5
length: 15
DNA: TGTGCTAGCAGTCCTACGGGTGGAAGCGGGGAGACCCAGTACTTC
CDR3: CASSPTGGSGETQYF

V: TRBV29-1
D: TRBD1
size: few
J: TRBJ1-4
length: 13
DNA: TGCAGCGCCAGGACAGGGTCTGATGAAAAACTGTTTTTT
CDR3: CSARTGSDEKLFF

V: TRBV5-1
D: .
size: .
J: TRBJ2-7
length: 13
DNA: TGCGCCAGCAGCTTGATTGCACAGGGCGAGCAGTACTTC
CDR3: CASSLIAQGEQYF

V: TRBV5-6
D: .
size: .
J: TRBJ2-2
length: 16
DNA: TGTGCCAGCAGCCCAGCCGACAGAATGAACACCGGGGAGCTGTTTTTT
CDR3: CASSPADRMNTGELFF

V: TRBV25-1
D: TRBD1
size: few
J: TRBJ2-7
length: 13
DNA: TGTGCCAGCAAGGGACAGGGTGTCTACGAGCAGTACTTC
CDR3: CASKGQGVYEQYF

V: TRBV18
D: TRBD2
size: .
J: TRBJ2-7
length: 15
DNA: TGTGCCAGCTCACCGGAGGAAGCGGGGGGTGATGAGCAGTACTTC
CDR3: CASSPEEAGGDEQYF

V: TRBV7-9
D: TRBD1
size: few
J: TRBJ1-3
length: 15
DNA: TGTGCCAGCAGCCCTTCCGGGACAGCGGGAAACACCATATATTTT
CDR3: CASSPSGTAGNTIYF

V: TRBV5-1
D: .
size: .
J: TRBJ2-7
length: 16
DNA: TGCGCCAGCAGCTTGGCCCCCGGGGCGGAACGCTACGAGCAGTACTTC
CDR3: CASSLAPGAERYEQYF

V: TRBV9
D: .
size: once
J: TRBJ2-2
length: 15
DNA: TGTGCCAGCAGCGCCCGGACATCGAACACCGGGGAGCTGTTTTTT
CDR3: CASSARTSNTGELFF

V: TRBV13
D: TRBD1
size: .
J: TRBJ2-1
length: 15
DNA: TGTGCCAGCACCCAGGGGGACAGGGCCCACAATGAGCAGTTCTTC
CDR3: CASTQGDRAHNEQFF

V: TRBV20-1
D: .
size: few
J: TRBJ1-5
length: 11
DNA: TGCAGTGCGGCCACAGATCAGCCCCAGCATTTT
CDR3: CSAATDQPQHF